This record covers a single TCR beta chain. The CDR3 is 15 residues long. Trimming pared 4 bases from V and 4 bases from J, leaving 16 bases between. Germline CDR1 and CDR2: LGHNA and YSLEER. These data come from a study of blood T cell repertoires in COVID-19. As for the study in general: From the United States, Italy and Spain came samples of acute and convalescent COVID-19. The analysed material was cDNA or gDNA that came from T cells, B-cell-depleted T cells, or PBMCs.

In the source study's methods: Amplification of reference gene primers was used by the study to estimate nucleated cell counts. Sequencing used immunoSEQ multiplex PCR; TCRdb keeps in-frame clones, though not all of them. V, J and clone size derive from that table, while D and trimming were established from the DNA sequence. The sample lists fewer than 110,000 clones; approximately 80% were seen once. The chain has TRBV4-3 and TRBJ1-1; D is possibly TRBD1 (6 bases). Input material: peripheral blood. This clonotype was sampled from a man between 65 and 80 years old with acute or convalescent COVID-19. CDR3 protein: CASSREQGWGTEAFF. The CDR3 DNA follows: TGCGCCAGCAGCCGAGAACAGGGATGGGGCACTGAAGCTTTCTTT.